Listed here are 27 T cell receptor beta chains from one sample, sequenced in a study of blood T cells in healthy people across ages. The authors ran a second PCR of about 6 to 11 cycles using a sample-barcoded 5' primer and a J-beta primer mix. TCRdb re-called the 5' RACE reads with MiXCR, one entry per CDR3 protein. This table holds approximately 2,000,000 distinct CDR3 sequences, roughly two fifths found once. What was sequenced was blood. These receptors originate from a human donor in good health.

This clonotype was counted only a few times. This chain links TRBV4-3 with TRBJ1-2, with TRBD1 as a possible D gene (6 bases). V lost 0 bases, J lost 6 bases, and 11 bases lay in between. The CDR3 is made up of 14 amino acids. The germline V gene encodes CDR1 LGHNA and CDR2 YSLEER. CDR3 protein: CASSQDEGVDGYTF. The DNA of the CDR3 is TGCGCCAGCAGCCAAGATGAGGGGGTAGATGGCTACACCTTC.

The chain couples TRBV15 to TRBJ1-2; D ambiguous. V shed 8 bases and J shed 5 bases, with 18 bases lying between them. CDR1 is LNHNV, CDR2 YYDKDF, per germline (reference sequence). CDR3 length: 14 residues. The CDR3 loop reads CATSQDGGIYGYTF. CDR3 in DNA: TGTGCCACCTCTCAGGACGGCGGCATTTATGGCTACACCTTC.

The chain is built from TRBV20-1 and TRBJ2-5, with D perhaps TRBD1 (5 bases). The end of the DNA is better explained by TRBJ2-7, so the J call may be wrong. Germline loops: CDR1 DFQATT, CDR2 SNEGSKA (reference sequence). This CDR3 contains 11 residues. Written as DNA, the CDR3 is TGCAGTGCTCTACAAGGGGACGAGCAGTACTTC. This encodes CSALQGDEQYF.

The CDR3 spells CASSLMGGNEQYF. In DNA, the CDR3 is TGTGCCAGCAGCCTTATGGGGGGGAACGAGCAGTACTTC. This rearrangement joins TRBV7-2 to TRBJ2-7; TRBD2 agrees at 7 bases. V shed 5 bases and J 5 bases; nucleotides not matched to a gene: 6. This CDR3 is built from 13 residues. Germline lookup yields CDR1 SGHTA and CDR2 FQGNSA.

V is TRBV20-1 and J is TRBJ2-1; TRBD1 or TRBD2 may be the D gene (5 bases each). The CDR3 length is 15 residues. Germline values: CDR1 DFQATT, CDR2 SNEGSKA (reference sequence). Trimming removed 0 bases at V and 6 bases at J, with 15 bases between. Here the CDR3 DNA reads TGCAGTGCTAGAGACGGCCCCCCTGGGGGCAATGAGCAGTTCTTC. This sequence encodes CSARDGPPGGNEQFF.

The chain's CDR3 is CSARDALTPGWSTDTQYF. The CDR3 region has the DNA TGCAGTGCTAGAGATGCCCTAACCCCAGGGTGGAGCACAGATACGCAGTATTTT. This rearrangement joins TRBV20-1 to TRBJ2-3; D might be TRBD1 (5 bases). Trimming stripped 0 bases from V and 0 bases from J, with 19 bases between. The CDR3 is 18 amino acids. Germline CDR1 DFQATT, CDR2 SNEGSKA (reference sequence).

A note on this clonotype: A read error may explain this, as a much larger clone is one base away. Since no conserved phenylalanine or tryptophan closes the CDR3, a read error is the likely cause. The chain couples TRBV29-1 to TRBJ2-1; D gene unclear. The CDR3 is 10 amino acids. The V gene lost 7 bases and the J gene lost 5 bases, with 6 bases spanning the gap. The germline gives CDR1 SQVTM, CDR2 ANQGSEA. CDR3 bases: TGCAGCGCGTCTAACAATGAGCAGTTCTTA. Translated: CSASNNEQFL.

The V call is TRBV4-3, the J call TRBJ1-2; D perhaps matches TRBD1 (6 bases). The V gene's germline CDR1 is LGHNA and CDR2 YSLEER. Trimming left V 1 base short and J 6 bases short, with 12 bases between. The CDR3 length is 14 residues. The CDR3 spells CASSQARGTDGYTF. In nucleotides, the CDR3 is TGCGCCAGCAGCCAAGCAAGGGGGACGGATGGCTACACCTTC.

This sequence joins TRBV28 and TRBJ2-5; D remains ambiguous. The CDR3 extends over 15 amino acids. Germline CDR1 and CDR2: MDHEN and SYDVKM. V gave up 6 bases and J gave up 5 bases, with 19 bases separating them. DNA of the CDR3: TGTGCCAGCAGCCGCGACACCTTCTATAGGGAGACCCAGTACTTC. It specifies CASSRDTFYRETQYF.

The rearrangement links TRBV3-1 to TRBJ2-4; 7 bases align to TRBD1. Germline loops: CDR1 LGHDT, CDR2 YNNKEL (reference sequence). CDR3 length: 14 residues. After removal of 3 bases from V and 11 bases from J, the junction contained 10 bases not matched to a gene. CDR3 sequence (DNA): TGTGCCAGCAGCCATTCGGGACAGCGGAAGTTTCAGTACTTC. Its translation is CASSHSGQRKFQYF.

V usage is TRBV5-1 and J usage is TRBJ1-2; D unresolved. From germline, CDR1 is SGHRS and CDR2 YFSETQ. Trimming pared 2 bases from V and 6 bases from J, leaving 17 bases between. The CDR3 loop spans 15 amino acids. This CDR3 reads CASSFSGPGFDGYTF. CDR3 nucleotide sequence: TGCGCCAGCAGCTTCTCAGGTCCTGGCTTCGATGGCTACACCTTC.

The J gene is TRBJ1-4, the V gene TRBV28; tentative D call: TRBD1 (5 bases). CDR3 size: 15 residues. V lost 1 base to trimming and J lost 4 bases, with 10 bases between them. CDR1 is MDHEN, CDR2 SYDVKM, per germline. The CDR3 DNA is TGTGCCAGCAGTTTATTCCCGGGGGTTAATGAAAAACTGTTTTTT. Amino acids: CASSLFPGVNEKLFF. The whole variable domain, filled in from reference TRBV28 and TRBJ1-4, reads DVKVTQSSRYLVKRTGEKVFLECVQDMDHENMFWYRQDPGLGLRLIYFSYDVKMKEKGDIPEGYSVSREKKERFSLILESASTNQTSMYLCASSLFPGVNEKLFFGSGTQLSVL.

In this sample, this clonotype turned up a few times. The chain combines TRBV5-6 with TRBJ2-4, with 8 bases lining up with TRBD2. The assigned J gene may be wrong: the sequence end matches TRBJ2-7 better. Germline CDR1 SGHDT, CDR2 YYEEEE. This CDR3 has 16 residues. The CDR3 is CASSLRVAGYPYEQYF. The CDR3 bases are TGTGCCAGCAGCTTGCGGGTAGCGGGATACCCCTACGAGCAGTACTTC.

This chain joins TRBV4-2 and TRBJ2-7, with D perhaps matching TRBD1 or TRBD2 (7 bases each). V shed 1 base and J shed 7 bases, with 20 bases lying between them. Germline loops: CDR1 LGHNA, CDR2 YNFKEQ. This CDR3 has 16 amino acids. CDR3 coding DNA: TGTGCCAGCAGCCAAGGTCAGGGGGGGGTTAAGGATGAGCAGTACTTC. Translating gives CASSQGQGGVKDEQYF.

The chain combines TRBV4-1 with TRBJ2-1, with D unclear. CDR3 length: 16 amino acids. Germline CDR1 MGHRA, CDR2 YSYEKL. Trimming took 0 bases from V and 3 from J, leaving 12 bases between them. CDR3: CASSQEAPTGYNEQFF. The CDR3 DNA sequence: TGCGCCAGCAGCCAAGAAGCCCCTACGGGCTACAATGAGCAGTTCTTC.

The V gene is TRBV7-2, the J gene TRBJ1-2; TRBD1 matches 7 bases. Losses at the gene ends were 4 bases for V and 5 bases for J; bases not matched to a gene: 13. This CDR3 spans 16 amino acids. CDR1 is SGHTA and CDR2 is FQGNSA in the germline V gene. The CDR3 sequence: CASSSIRDSESYGYTF. DNA for the CDR3: TGTGCCAGCAGCTCCATCCGGGACAGTGAAAGTTATGGCTACACCTTC.

This clonotype was observed a few times. This sequence joins TRBV7-2 and TRBJ2-1; 11 nucleotides align to TRBD2. V shed 5 bases and J 5 bases; nucleotides not matched to a gene: 11. The CDR3 is made up of 17 amino acids. Germline V gene lookup returns CDR1 SGHTA and CDR2 FQGNSA. The DNA of the CDR3 is TGTGCCAGCAGCCCGCCCCCGCGACTAGCGGGGAACAATGAGCAGTTCTTC. It translates to CASSPPPRLAGNNEQFF.

This clonotype was counted at least ten times. The rearrangement links TRBV29-1 to TRBJ1-2; 11 bases line up with TRBD1. CDR1 SQVTM and CDR2 ANQGSEA come from the germline V gene. The ends lost 6 bases at V and 1 base at J; junction bases unmatched: 1. The CDR3 is made up of 13 amino acids. CDR3 sequence (DNA): TGCAGCGTGGGACAGGGGGGTAACTATGGCTACACCTTC. This codes for CSVGQGGNYGYTF. The variable domain in full, with the rest retrieved from reference TRBV29-1 and TRBJ1-2, is SAVISQKPSRDICQRGTSLTIQCQVDSQVTMMFWYRQQPGQSLTLIATANQGSEATYESGFVIDKFPISRPNLTFSTLTVSNMSPEDSSIYLCSVGQGGNYGYTFGSGTRLTVV.

The gene calls are TRBV25-1 and TRBJ2-5; 8 nucleotides match TRBD2. With V trimmed by 1 base and J by 3 bases, 7 bases remained unmatched. Germline V lookup: CDR1 MGHDK, CDR2 SYGVNS. The CDR3 consists of 16 residues. CDR3 DNA: TGTGCCAGCAGTGAATTCCGGACTAGCTCTGAAGAGACCCAGTACTTC. It yields the protein CASSEFRTSSEETQYF.

V is TRBV28 and J is TRBJ2-5; TRBD1 aligns across 8 bases. Trimming removed 5 bases from V and 11 bases from J; junction bases left unmatched: 13. The CDR3 is 14 residues long. Germline CDR1 is MDHEN and CDR2 is SYDVKM. The CDR3 spells CASSNGQGVNEQYF. Here the CDR3 DNA reads TGTGCCAGCAGTAACGGACAGGGAGTCAATGAGCAGTACTTC.

This clonotype was detected only a few times. V is TRBV10-3 and J is TRBJ2-3; a possible D gene is TRBD1 (6 bases). The germline V gene encodes CDR1 ENHRY and CDR2 SYGVKD. This CDR3 has 14 residues. V was shortened by 8 bases and J by 3 bases, with 15 bases between the two germline ends. CDR3 protein: CAIQQGSGTDTQYF. The CDR3 region has the DNA TGTGCCATCCAACAGGGATCGGGGACAGATACGCAGTATTTT.

About this clonotype itself: An end of the junction does not agree with germline; a read error may underlie this. The rearrangement uses TRBV29-1 and TRBJ2-7; D is perhaps TRBD1 (5 bases). The CDR3 length is 11 residues. Germline loops: CDR1 SQVTM, CDR2 ANQGSEA. In DNA form, the CDR3 reads TGCAGCGTTTCAGGGCCCTACGGGCAGTACTTC. Its protein product is CSVSGPYGQYF.

The chain carries TRBV2 and TRBJ2-7; 9 positions match TRBD2. Germline-derived CDR1 and CDR2 are SNHLY and FYNNEI. The CDR3 is made up of 15 amino acids. J lost 1 base, V lost 6 bases, and 7 bases had no gene match. The CDR3 DNA reads TGTGCCAGCAGGAAGGGGCTAGCGGGGTCCTACGAGCAGTACTTC. Translated, it gives CASRKGLAGSYEQYF.

This clonotype was recorded a few times. V and J are TRBV7-2 and TRBJ2-7, with 9 bases lining up with TRBD1. The CDR3 length is 16 residues. V lost 6 bases to trimming and J lost 2 bases; unmatched junction nucleotides: 11. Germline lookup yields CDR1 SGHTA and CDR2 FQGNSA. The CDR3 nucleotides are TGTGCCAGCAGTCCTACCGGGACAGGGATGACCTACGAGCAGTACTTC. Translated, it gives CASSPTGTGMTYEQYF. The full variable domain, completed using reference TRBV7-2 and TRBJ2-7, is GAGVSQSPSNKVTEKGKDVELRCDPISGHTALYWYRQSLGQGLEFLIYFQGNSAPDKSGLPSDRFSAERTGGSVSTLTIQRTQQEDSAVYLCASSPTGTGMTYEQYFGPGTRLTVT.

The sample holds a few counts of this clonotype. The chain links TRBV7-2 to TRBJ1-1; D is unresolved. This CDR3 comprises 15 residues. V was shortened by 2 bases and J by 6 bases, with 16 bases between the two germline ends. Germline lookup yields CDR1 SGHTA and CDR2 FQGNSA. CDR3 in amino acids: CASSLRVMGLAEAFF. The CDR3 DNA is TGTGCCAGCAGCTTAAGGGTAATGGGGTTGGCTGAAGCTTTCTTT.

This clonotype was observed a few times. This chain joins TRBV3-1 and TRBJ1-2; perhaps TRBD1 as D (6 bases). The CDR3 covers 13 residues. The germline V and J ends were trimmed by 2 bases and 7 bases, with 11 bases remaining between them. Germline V gene sequence: CDR1 LGHDT, CDR2 YNNKEL (reference sequence). As DNA, the CDR3 is TGTGCCAGCAGCCAAAGAGGGGGTGGTGGCTACACCTTC. Translated, it gives CASSQRGGGGYTF.

There are many counts of this clonotype. The CDR3 loop reads CASSRAGGNIQYF. CDR3 nucleotides: TGTGCCAGCAGTCGGGCAGGGGGGAACATTCAGTACTTC. The genes are TRBV6-5 and TRBJ2-4; D is perhaps TRBD1 (7 bases). V was cut by 5 bases and J by 7 bases, with 12 bases left in between. The CDR3 totals 13 residues. Germline loops: CDR1 MNHEY, CDR2 SVGAGI.